This TCR beta chain comes out of a study of shared clonotypes between healthy human individuals. The V end lost 5 bases, the J end lost 4 bases, and 11 bases lay between the germline ends. The CDR3 has 13 amino acids. Germline assignment: CDR1 SGHAT and CDR2 FQNNGV. Details on this clone: Its target is unknown.

General observations from the study: Investigators expected sequencing depth to affect clonotype sharing among donors. Memory subsets generally showed smaller estimated richness than naive subsets did.

Using immunoSEQ multiplex PCR, the repertoire was profiled, and TCRdb retains in-frame clones only, with some absent. The table shows about 2 million clones, with about 95% occurring only once. Naive-designated CD8 cells lacked CD45RO, were positively enriched for CCR7, and omitted terminally differentiated effector memory CD45RA+ cells. The TCR was taken from a man aged 18-30 years in good health. Sequenced: naive CD8+ T cells sorted from blood. The chain employs TRBV11-2 and TRBJ1-2; possibly TRBD1 for D (6 bases). In DNA, the CDR3 is TGTGCCAGCAGCCCGGACAGTTCCTATGGCTACACCTTC. It encodes CASSPDSSYGYTF.